This T cell receptor (beta chain) comes out of a study of T cell responses to AZD1222 COVID-19 vaccine. Whole-study results and caveats: Repertoire sampling happened only post peak T cell response. White British people made up most donors, females outnumbered males, and clonal diversity was possibly underestimated.

A note on this clone: Its cognate antigen is unknown.

The CDR3 contains 12 residues. Trimming left V 5 bases short and J 7 bases short, with 12 bases between. TCRdb's table, derived via immunoSEQ multiplex PCR, lists solely in-frame clones and lacks some. The sample lists some 150,000 clones; approximately 91% were seen once. The origin of this receptor is an adult who received the AZD1222 COVID-19 vaccine. The chain combines TRBV12-3 or TRBV12-4 with TRBJ2-7, with D maybe TRBD1 (5 bases). Sequences were derived from peripheral blood, sampled 28 days after the second AZD1222 dose. CDR3 nucleotide sequence: TGTGCCAGCAGTCTACAGGCTCGGGAGCAGTACTTC. It is translated as CASSLQAREQYF.